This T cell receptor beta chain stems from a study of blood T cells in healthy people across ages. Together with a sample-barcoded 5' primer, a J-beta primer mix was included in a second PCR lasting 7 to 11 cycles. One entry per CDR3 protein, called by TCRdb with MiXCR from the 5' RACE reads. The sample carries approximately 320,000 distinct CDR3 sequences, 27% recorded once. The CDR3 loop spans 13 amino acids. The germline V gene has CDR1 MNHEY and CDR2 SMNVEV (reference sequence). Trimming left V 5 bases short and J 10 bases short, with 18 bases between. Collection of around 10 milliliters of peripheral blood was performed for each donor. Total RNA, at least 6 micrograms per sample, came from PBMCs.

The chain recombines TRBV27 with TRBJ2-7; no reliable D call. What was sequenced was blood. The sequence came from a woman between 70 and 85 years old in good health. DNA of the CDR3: TGTGCCAGCAGTCCAAGTACAAAGGGAATTCAGTACTTC. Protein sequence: CASSPSTKGIQYF.